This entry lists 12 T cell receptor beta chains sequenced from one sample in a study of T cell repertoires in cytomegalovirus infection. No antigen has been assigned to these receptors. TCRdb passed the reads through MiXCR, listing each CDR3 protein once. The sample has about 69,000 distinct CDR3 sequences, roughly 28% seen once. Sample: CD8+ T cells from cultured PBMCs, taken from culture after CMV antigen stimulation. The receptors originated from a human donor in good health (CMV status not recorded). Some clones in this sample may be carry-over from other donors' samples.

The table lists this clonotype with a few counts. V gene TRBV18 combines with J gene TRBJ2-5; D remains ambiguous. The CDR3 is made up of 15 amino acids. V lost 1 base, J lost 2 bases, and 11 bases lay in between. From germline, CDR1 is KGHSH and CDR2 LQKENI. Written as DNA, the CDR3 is TGTGCCAGCTCACCACGTCAGGCTCTTCAAGAGACCCAGTACTTC. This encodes CASSPRQALQETQYF.

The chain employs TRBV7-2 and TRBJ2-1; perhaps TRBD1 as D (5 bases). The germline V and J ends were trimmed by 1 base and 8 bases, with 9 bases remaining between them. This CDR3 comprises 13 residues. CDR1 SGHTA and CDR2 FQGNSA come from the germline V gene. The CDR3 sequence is CASSLDGADEQFF. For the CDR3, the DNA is TGTGCCAGCAGCTTAGATGGGGCGGATGAGCAGTTCTTC.

CDR3 loop: CASTWGVTDTQYF. In DNA form, the CDR3 reads TGTGCCAGTACCTGGGGGGTCACAGATACGCAGTATTTT. The chain couples TRBV19 to TRBJ2-3; D possibly corresponds to TRBD2 (6 bases). CDR3 length equals 13 residues. V gave up 7 bases and J gave up 2 bases, with 10 bases separating them. CDR1 LNHDA and CDR2 SQIVND come from the germline V gene (reference sequence).

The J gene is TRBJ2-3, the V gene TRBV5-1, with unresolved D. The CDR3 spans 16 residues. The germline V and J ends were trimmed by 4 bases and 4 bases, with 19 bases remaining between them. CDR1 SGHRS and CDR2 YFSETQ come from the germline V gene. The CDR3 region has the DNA TGCGCCAGCAGCCCGACCGGGCCAACGGGCCCAGATACGCAGTATTTT. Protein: CASSPTGPTGPDTQYF. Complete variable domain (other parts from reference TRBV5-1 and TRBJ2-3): KAGVTQTPRYLIKTRGQQVTLSCSPISGHRSVSWYQQTPGQGLQFLFEYFSETQRNKGNFPGRFSGRQFSNSRSEMNVSTLELGDSALYLCASSPTGPTGPDTQYFGPGTRLTVL.

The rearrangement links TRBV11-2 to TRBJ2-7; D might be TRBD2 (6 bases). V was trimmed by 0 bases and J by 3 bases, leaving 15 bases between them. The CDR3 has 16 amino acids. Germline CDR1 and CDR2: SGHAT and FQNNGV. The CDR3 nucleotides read TGTGCCAGCAGCTTAGATCTTGGAGGAGGGAGCTACGAGCAGTACTTC. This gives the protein CASSLDLGGGSYEQYF.

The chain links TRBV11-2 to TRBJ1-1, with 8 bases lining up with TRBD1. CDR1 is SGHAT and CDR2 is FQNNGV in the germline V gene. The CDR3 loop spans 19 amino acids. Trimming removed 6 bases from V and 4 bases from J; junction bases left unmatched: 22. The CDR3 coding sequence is TGTGCCAGCAGACGAATCAGACGGGACAGGATGGGGTCGGGCACTGAAGCTTTCTTT. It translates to CASRRIRRDRMGSGTEAFF.

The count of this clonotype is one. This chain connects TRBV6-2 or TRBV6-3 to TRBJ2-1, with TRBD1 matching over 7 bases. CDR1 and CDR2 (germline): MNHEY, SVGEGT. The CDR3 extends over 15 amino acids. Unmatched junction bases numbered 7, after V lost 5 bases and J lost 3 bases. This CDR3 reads CASSKTGSNYNEQFF. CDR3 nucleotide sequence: TGTGCCAGCAGTAAGACAGGGTCTAACTACAATGAGCAGTTCTTC.

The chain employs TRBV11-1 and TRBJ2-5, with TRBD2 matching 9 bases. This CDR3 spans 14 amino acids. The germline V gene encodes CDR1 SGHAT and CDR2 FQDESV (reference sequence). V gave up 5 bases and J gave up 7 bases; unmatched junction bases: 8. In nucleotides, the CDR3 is TGTGCCAGCAGCCCTCCGAGTAGCGGGGGGACCCAGTACTTC. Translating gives CASSPPSSGGTQYF.

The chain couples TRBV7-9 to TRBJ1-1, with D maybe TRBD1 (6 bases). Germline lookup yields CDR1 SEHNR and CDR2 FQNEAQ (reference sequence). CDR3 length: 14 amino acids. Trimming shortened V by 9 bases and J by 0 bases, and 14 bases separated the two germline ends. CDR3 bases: TGTGCCAGTTCAACGGGACAAGTGAACACTGAAGCTTTCTTT. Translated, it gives CASSTGQVNTEAFF.

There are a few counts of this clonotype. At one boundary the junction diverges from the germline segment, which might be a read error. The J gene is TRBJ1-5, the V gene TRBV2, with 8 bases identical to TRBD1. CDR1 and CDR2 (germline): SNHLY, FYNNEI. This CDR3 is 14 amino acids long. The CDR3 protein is CASRDWTGNPPQHF. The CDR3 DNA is TGTGCCAGCCGTGACTGGACAGGGAATCCGCCCCAGCATTTT. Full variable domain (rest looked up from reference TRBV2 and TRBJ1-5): EPEVTQTPSHQVTQMGQEVILRCVPISNHLYFYWYRQILGQKVEFLVSFYNNEISEKSEIFDDQFSVERPDGSNFTLKIRSTKLEDSAMYFCASRDWTGNPPQHFGDGTRLSIL.

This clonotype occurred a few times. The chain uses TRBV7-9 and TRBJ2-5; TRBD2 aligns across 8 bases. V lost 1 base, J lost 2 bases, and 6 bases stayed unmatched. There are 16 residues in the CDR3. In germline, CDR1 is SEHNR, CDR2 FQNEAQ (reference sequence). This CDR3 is CASSLGAGVQQETQYF. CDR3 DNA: TGTGCCAGCAGCTTAGGAGCGGGAGTACAACAAGAGACCCAGTACTTC.

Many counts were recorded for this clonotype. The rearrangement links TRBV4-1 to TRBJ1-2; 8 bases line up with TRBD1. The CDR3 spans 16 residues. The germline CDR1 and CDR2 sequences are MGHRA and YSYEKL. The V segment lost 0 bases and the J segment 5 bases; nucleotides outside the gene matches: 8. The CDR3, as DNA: TGCGCCAGCAGCCAAGAAGAGGCAGGGGGCAGGTATGGCTACACCTTC. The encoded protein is CASSQEEAGGRYGYTF.